The 20 T cell receptor beta chains given below trace back to one sample, sequenced in a study of blood T cells in healthy people across ages. It was with a sample-barcoded 5' primer and a J-beta primer mix that a second PCR of about 7 to 12 cycles was run. Via MiXCR, TCRdb re-called the 5' RACE reads, giving one row per CDR3 protein. In the table there are hundreds of thousands of distinct CDR3 sequences, less than 40% of which are singletons. Sequenced input: blood. Receptors were obtained from a woman of 80 years or more in good health.

This clonotype was detected ten times or more. The chain is built from TRBV6-2 or TRBV6-3 and TRBJ2-4; 12 bases align to TRBD2. This CDR3 region has 15 residues. With V trimmed by 11 bases and J by 6 bases, 11 bases remained unmatched. The germline CDR1 and CDR2 sequences are MNHEY and SVGEGT. The CDR3 nucleotides are TGTGCCGTGGGACTAGCGGGCGACCCGTCAAACATTCAGTACTTC. Protein product: CAVGLAGDPSNIQYF.

This clonotype was recorded at least ten times. The V call is TRBV25-1, the J call TRBJ2-1, with TRBD1 matching 12 bases. With 3 bases clipped from V and 9 bases from J, the junction kept 9 bases outside the gene matches. The CDR3 runs to 16 residues. Germline V lookup: CDR1 MGHDK, CDR2 SYGVNS. The CDR3 DNA is TGTGCCAGCAGTGAGGGCCGGGACAGGGGGCGGGGTGAGCAGTTCTTC. It is translated as CASSEGRDRGRGEQFF.

CDR3 in DNA: TGTGCCAGCAGCGTATCCTGGACTAGCGGGCACGAGCAGTACTTC. Protein: CASSVSWTSGHEQYF. This chain connects TRBV9 to TRBJ2-7, with 11 bases matching TRBD2. The CDR3 extends over 15 amino acids. Germline V gene data show CDR1 as SGDLS and CDR2 as YYNGEE. The V segment lost 1 base and the J segment 5 bases; nucleotides outside the gene matches: 5.

This clonotype has more than one count but fewer than ten. This sequence joins TRBV6-2 or TRBV6-3 and TRBJ2-2; 10 bases match TRBD2. V shed 1 base and J 1 base; nucleotides not matched to a gene: 6. The CDR3 has 18 residues. The V gene's germline CDR1 is MNHEY and CDR2 SVGEGT. The CDR3 sequence: CASSYYLAGALNTGELFF. The CDR3 region has the DNA TGTGCCAGCAGTTACTACCTAGCGGGGGCCCTGAACACCGGGGAGCTGTTTTTT.

The DNA for the CDR3 is TGTGCTAGTGGTTTGGTACAGGGGACGGACGGAAACACTGAAGCTTTCTTT. It codes for CASGLVQGTDGNTEAFF. The chain joins TRBV12-5 to TRBJ1-1; 7 bases line up with TRBD1. The V segment lost 0 bases and the J segment 2 bases; nucleotides outside the gene matches: 9. The germline V gene has CDR1 LGHNT and CDR2 FRNRAP. The CDR3 contains 17 residues.

This clonotype was counted between two and nine times. This chain uses TRBV2 with TRBJ2-3, with 8 nucleotides matching TRBD2. The V gene's germline CDR1 is SNHLY and CDR2 FYNNEI. The CDR3 loop spans 15 amino acids. J lost 6 bases, V lost 3 bases, and 8 bases had no gene match. For the CDR3, the DNA is TGTGCCAGCAGTGACAGCCGGGGGGGCCAGGATACGCAGTATTTT. The encoded protein is CASSDSRGGQDTQYF.

The chain has TRBV12-3 or TRBV12-4 and TRBJ1-1, with a tentative D call TRBD1 (6 bases). This CDR3 is 14 amino acids long. Trimming stripped 7 bases from V and 0 bases from J, with 12 bases between. CDR3 bases: TGTGCCAGCACAGGACAGACCATGAACACTGAAGCTTTCTTT. Its protein product is CASTGQTMNTEAFF.

The V gene is TRBV7-2, the J gene TRBJ2-5; 11 positions agree with TRBD1. The J call may be wrong; the DNA end is better matched by TRBJ2-7. The CDR3 is made up of 15 amino acids. Germline CDR1 SGHTA, CDR2 FQGNSA. The DNA for the CDR3 is TGTGCCAGCAGCGCGAGGACAGGGGGCGGAATCGAGCAGTACTTC. The encoded protein is CASSARTGGGIEQYF.

This rearrangement joins TRBV7-9 to TRBJ2-7; 8 bases match TRBD2. CDR1 SEHNR and CDR2 FQNEAQ come from the germline V gene (reference sequence). There are 13 residues in the CDR3. The ends lost 5 bases at V and 7 bases at J; junction bases unmatched: 7. As DNA, the CDR3 is TGTGCCAGCAGCCGGGGGGGCGGCCTGGAGCAGTACTTC. Protein product: CASSRGGGLEQYF.

This clonotype was recorded many times. This chain uses TRBV6-5 with TRBJ1-4, with D uncertain. Germline values: CDR1 MNHEY, CDR2 SVGAGI. Trimming cost V 7 bases and J 7 bases, with 16 bases left between them. The CDR3 sequence is 14 residues long. The CDR3 region is CASKSGELGEKLFF. The CDR3 DNA sequence: TGTGCCAGCAAGTCCGGGGAATTAGGTGAAAAACTGTTTTTT.

In this sample, this clonotype turned up many times. The chain couples TRBV20-1 to TRBJ1-5; TRBD1 aligns across 8 bases. Trimming took 1 base from V and 2 from J; bases not matched to a gene: 7. The germline V gene has CDR1 DFQATT and CDR2 SNEGSKA (reference sequence). CDR3 length: 16 amino acids. CDR3 nucleotides: TGCAGTGCTAGAGCTGGACAGGGTGGGGGCAATCAGCCCCAGCATTTT. Translated: CSARAGQGGGNQPQHF.

This clonotype was found many times. The rearrangement links TRBV20-1 to TRBJ2-3; 7 positions agree with TRBD2. CDR3 length equals 15 residues. CDR1 DFQATT and CDR2 SNEGSKA come from the germline V gene (reference sequence). Trimming at V came to 5 bases and at J to 0 bases, leaving 8 bases not matched to a gene. The chain's CDR3 is CSADKPGLSTDTQYF. CDR3 nucleotide sequence: TGCAGTGCTGATAAACCGGGACTAAGCACAGATACGCAGTATTTT.

This chain joins TRBV20-1 and TRBJ1-2; possibly TRBD1 for D (5 bases). V was pared by 2 bases and J by 3 bases, with 16 bases between. Germline-derived CDR1 and CDR2 are DFQATT and SNEGSKA (reference sequence). The CDR3 runs to 15 residues. CDR3: CSARPTRGFDYGYTF. DNA of the CDR3: TGCAGTGCTAGACCGACGCGGGGGTTTGACTATGGCTACACCTTC.

This clonotype was observed at least ten times. The V gene is TRBV4-2, the J gene TRBJ2-5; the match to TRBD2 covers 14 bases. The CDR3 totals 15 residues. Germline V gene lookup returns CDR1 LGHNA and CDR2 YNFKEQ. J was trimmed by 5 bases and V by 3 bases; bases with no gene match: 2. The CDR3 DNA follows: TGTGCCAGCAGCCAGACTAGCGGGGGGGCGGAGACCCAGTACTTC. Its translation is CASSQTSGGAETQYF.

This clonotype has at least ten counts. A single base separates this from a much larger clone, so it may be a read error. V usage is TRBV7-2 and J usage is TRBJ2-1; D is unresolved. The better agreement between TRBJ2-7 and the DNA end casts doubt on the J call. The CDR3 has 15 amino acids. Germline loops: CDR1 SGHTA, CDR2 FQGNSA. The DNA for the CDR3 is TGTGCCAGCAGCCTCGACCCGAGCTCCTACAATGAGCAGTACTTC. This sequence encodes CASSLDPSSYNEQYF.

This clonotype was detected ten times or more. This sequence joins TRBV30 and TRBJ2-7, with D maybe TRBD1 (5 bases). V lost 5 bases to trimming and J lost 3 bases, with 8 bases between them. CDR3 length: 11 residues. Germline V CDR1 and CDR2: GTSNPN, SVGIG (reference sequence). The CDR3 is CAWGTGYEQYF. The DNA for the CDR3 is TGTGCCTGGGGAACAGGCTACGAGCAGTACTTC.

There are many counts of this clonotype. J is TRBJ2-3 and V is TRBV7-6; 9 nucleotides agree with TRBD1. Looked up from germline, CDR1 is SGHVS and CDR2 is FNYEAQ. V lost 5 bases, J lost 6 bases, and 9 bases stayed unmatched. The CDR3 is made up of 15 amino acids. The CDR3 sequence is CASSKTGGFFDTQYF. The CDR3, as DNA: TGTGCCAGCAGCAAAACAGGGGGCTTTTTTGATACGCAGTATTTT.

The J gene is TRBJ2-1, the V gene TRBV7-2, with 11 bases fitting TRBD2. The CDR3 runs to 16 residues. V trimming: 5 bases; J trimming: 4 bases; junction bases outside the gene matches: 7. In germline, CDR1 is SGHTA, CDR2 FQGNSA. The CDR3 coding sequence is TGTGCCAGCAGCACGATAGCGGGAGGGCTTTACAATGAGCAGTTCTTC. Translation gives CASSTIAGGLYNEQFF.

There are many counts of this clonotype. The chain uses TRBV9 and TRBJ2-3; no clear D. Trimming pared 3 bases from V and 2 bases from J, leaving 16 bases between. Germline values: CDR1 SGDLS, CDR2 YYNGEE. CDR3 size: 16 residues. The CDR3 spells CASSALDVGHTDTQYF. The CDR3 nucleotides are TGTGCCAGCAGCGCTTTGGACGTAGGGCACACAGATACGCAGTATTTT.

About this clonotype: Being one base from a much bigger clone, this may be a read error. This chain uses TRBV11-2 with TRBJ2-1, with D possibly being TRBD1 (5 bases). Trimming removed 5 bases from V and 14 bases from J, with 16 bases in between. CDR3 length: 12 amino acids. Germline assignment: CDR1 SGHAT and CDR2 FQNNGV. The CDR3 is CASSLTGATEFF. CDR3 nucleotides: TGTGCCAGCAGCCTTACAGGCGCTACTGAGTTCTTC.